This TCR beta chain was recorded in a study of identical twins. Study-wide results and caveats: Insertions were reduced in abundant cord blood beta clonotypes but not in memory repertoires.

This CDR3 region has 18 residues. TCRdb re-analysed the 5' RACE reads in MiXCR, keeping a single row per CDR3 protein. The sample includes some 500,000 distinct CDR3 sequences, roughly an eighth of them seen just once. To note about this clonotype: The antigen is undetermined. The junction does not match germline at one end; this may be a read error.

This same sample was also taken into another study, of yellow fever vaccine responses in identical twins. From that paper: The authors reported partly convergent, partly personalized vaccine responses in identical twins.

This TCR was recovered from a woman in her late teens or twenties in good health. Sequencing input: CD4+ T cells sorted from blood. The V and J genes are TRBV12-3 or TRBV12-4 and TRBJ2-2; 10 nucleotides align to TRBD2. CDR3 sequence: CAISRPPALAGNTGELFF. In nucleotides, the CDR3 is TGTGCCATCAGTCGACCGCCCGCACTAGCGGGAAACACCGGGGAGCTGTTTTTT.